This TCR beta chain was recorded in a study of CD4 and CD8 cells across lung adenocarcinoma regions. V shed 7 bases, J shed 6 bases, and the junction held 23 bases outside the gene matches. CDR1 and CDR2 (germline): ENHRY, SYGVKD. The CDR3 length is 19 residues. TCRdb reprocessed the PCR reads via MiXCR and lists one record per CDR3 protein. The sample lists about 10,000 distinct CDR3 sequences; approximately 50% were seen once. This clonotype was counted between two and nine times. The chain has TRBV10-3 and TRBJ2-3, with 9 bases lining up with TRBD2. The TCR comes from a male donor with lung adenocarcinoma. The CD4 and CD8 labels of this study may be unreliable. Sequencing used CD8+ T cells from the margin of a lung tumor. The CDR3 is CAIKKGPTLSGRGGDTQYF. The CDR3 coding sequence is TGTGCCATCAAGAAGGGTCCGACTCTTAGCGGGAGAGGGGGTGATACGCAGTATTTT.